This TCR beta chain is from a study of CXCR3-negative and CXCR3-positive naive CD8 T cells. Overall study context: Libraries each contributed about 1.5 +/- 0.3 million TRB reads, for around 150 million in total.

General observations from the study: CXCR3-positive naive cells had more hydrophobic TRB CDR3s than CXCR3-negative naive cells. Naive subsets were similarly diverse, while memory CD8+ repertoires were much less diverse.

5' RACE with UMI labels generated the TRB cDNA libraries. TCRdb re-called the 5' RACE reads and gives one entry per CDR3 protein, without DNA. The table lists some 150,000 distinct CDR3 sequences, with roughly 0.28% in the top ten. Note on this clonotype: What it recognizes is unknown.

This CDR3 spans 14 amino acids. Per germline, CDR1 KGHDR and CDR2 SFDVKD. CD45RO-CCR7+CD27+CD95- expression identified naive CD8+ T cells. The origin of this receptor is a human donor in good health. Some clones in this sample may be carry-over from other donors' samples. Specimen: naive CXCR3+ CD8+ T cells from blood. Stated subset: CD45RO-CCR7+CD27+CD95- naive CD8+ T cells expressing CXCR3 (TNR3+). The chain couples TRBV24-1 to TRBJ2-2; the TRBD1 assignment by TCRdb is unverifiable without DNA. The CDR3 is CATSETGDTGELFF.